This TCR beta chain originates from a study of blood T cell repertoires in COVID-19. Whole-study context: Sources were T cells, B-cell-depleted T cells, or PBMCs; the material itself was cDNA or gDNA.

Authors' methods: Estimation of nucleated cell counts was performed using reference gene primer amplification. Using immunoSEQ multiplex PCR, the repertoire was profiled, and TCRdb retains in-frame clones only, with some absent. For V, J and clone size, that table is used; D and trimming come from the DNA. This table holds about 380,000 clones, 85% found once. CDR1 is LGHDT, CDR2 YNNKEL, per germline (reference sequence). This CDR3 is built from 14 residues. J lost 6 bases, V lost 1 base, and 3 bases had no gene match. Specimen: peripheral blood. This TCR came from a woman younger than 35 with acute or convalescent COVID-19. This sequence joins TRBV3-1 (or the pseudogene TRBV3-2) and TRBJ2-7; 10 positions agree with TRBD2. CDR3 in amino acids: CASSQVVAGGEQYF. The DNA for the CDR3 is TGTGCCAGCAGCCAAGTTGTAGCGGGAGGCGAGCAGTACTTC.